This T cell receptor (beta chain) was obtained from a study of regulatory T cells in long-lasting Graves disease. Arm-PCR of CDR3 regions with iRepertoire HTBI primers generated TCR beta libraries. Using its own MiXCR run on the multiplex PCR reads, TCRdb lists one record per CDR3 protein. The table has hundreds of thousands of distinct CDR3 sequences, 15% to 20% seen once. In germline, CDR1 is SGHRS, CDR2 YFSETQ. This CDR3 is built from 18 residues. Losses at the gene ends were 4 bases for V and 2 bases for J; bases not matched to a gene: 14. The time point here: newly diagnosed GD, antithyroid drugs for less than 3 months. RNA extracted from PBMCs served as the sequencing template. The same data also went into a second study, on T cells in Graves' hyperthyroidism and ophthalmopathy.

The V call is TRBV5-1, the J call TRBJ2-7, with TRBD2 matching over 11 bases. This specimen was peripheral blood mononuclear cells (PBMCs), taken at new diagnosis, from a patient treated with antithyroid drugs. This clonotype originated in a woman aged 25 to 39 with Graves disease. The CDR3 loop is CASSIGTSGPTQPYEQYF. CDR3 in DNA: TGCGCCAGCAGCATCGGGACTAGCGGCCCAACCCAACCCTACGAGCAGTACTTC.